These 13 T cell receptor beta chains originate from one sample sequenced in a study of blood T cell repertoires in COVID-19. Libraries were prepared by immunoSEQ multiplex PCR; TCRdb keeps only in-frame clonotypes and omits some of them. The data show tens of thousands of clones, about 76% seen once. The source material was peripheral blood. These receptors came from a man between 65 and 79 years old with active or convalescent COVID-19.

The CDR3 is CASSLTEMNEQFF. The CDR3 DNA reads as TGTGCCAGCAGCTTAACGGAGATGAATGAGCAGTTCTTC. This sequence joins TRBV7-3 and TRBJ2-1; D is uncertain. V was pared by 0 bases and J by 7 bases, with 7 bases between. The germline CDR1 and CDR2 sequences are SGHTA and FQGTGA. The CDR3 covers 13 residues.

The chain employs TRBV20-1 and TRBJ2-5; 8 positions agree with TRBD2. Germline lookup yields CDR1 DFQATT and CDR2 SNEGSKA (reference sequence). This CDR3 is built from 14 residues. V was clipped by 3 bases and J by 5 bases; unmatched bases: 8. The CDR3 region is CSASVAGGPETQYF. CDR3 DNA: TGCAGTGCTAGTGTGGCGGGGGGACCGGAGACCCAGTACTTC.

CDR3 in amino acids: CASSLLEGLAGGTYEQYF. As DNA, the CDR3 is TGTGCCAGCAGCTTACTTGAGGGACTAGCGGGGGGCACCTACGAGCAGTACTTC. The chain couples TRBV11-2 to TRBJ2-7; 15 nucleotides line up with TRBD2. Trimming cost V 2 bases and J 2 bases; bases outside gene matches: 7. This CDR3 contains 18 residues. Germline CDR1 and CDR2: SGHAT and FQNNGV.

The genes are TRBV28 and TRBJ2-1; the D gene is possibly TRBD2 (7 bases). The V gene's germline CDR1 is MDHEN and CDR2 SYDVKM. CDR3 length equals 15 residues. Trimming removed 2 bases at V and 7 bases at J, with 15 bases between. CDR3 nucleotide sequence: TGTGCCAGCAGTTTACCTTCTCGGGGGGCAAATGAGCAGTTCTTC. This codes for CASSLPSRGANEQFF.

This clone turned up a few times. The genes are TRBV7-9 and TRBJ2-1; perhaps TRBD2 as D (7 bases). With 1 base removed from V and 0 bases from J, the gap between germline ends came to 10 bases. The germline V gene encodes CDR1 SEHNR and CDR2 FQNEAQ (reference sequence). CDR3 size: 16 residues. The CDR3 is CASSLVGGPSYNEQFF. CDR3 nucleotide sequence: TGTGCCAGCAGCTTAGTCGGGGGGCCCTCCTACAATGAGCAGTTCTTC.

V is TRBV15 and J is TRBJ2-5; D gene uncertain. V was pared by 1 base and J by 2 bases, with 5 bases between. The CDR3 consists of 13 residues. Germline V gene data show CDR1 as LNHNV and CDR2 as YYDKDF (reference sequence). CDR3 amino acids: CATSRGRQETQYF. The CDR3 bases are TGTGCCACCAGCAGAGGCCGGCAAGAGACCCAGTACTTC.

The chain carries TRBV6-5 and TRBJ2-2; no reliable D call. V was pared by 3 bases and J by 3 bases, with 8 bases between. This CDR3 is built from 14 residues. Germline CDR1 and CDR2: MNHEY and SVGAGI. The CDR3 here is CASSYRRDTGELFF. The CDR3 region has the DNA TGTGCCAGCAGTTATAGAAGAGACACCGGGGAGCTGTTTTTT.

The chain has TRBV18 and TRBJ1-1; a possible D gene is TRBD1 (5 bases). The V end was cut by 5 bases, the J end by 0 bases, with 13 bases between. Germline V gives CDR1 KGHSH, CDR2 LQKENI. This CDR3 has 15 residues. Written as DNA, the CDR3 is TGTGCCAGCTCATCGACGACAGACATGAACACTGAAGCTTTCTTT. It is translated as CASSSTTDMNTEAFF. Supplemented by reference TRBV18 and TRBJ1-1, the full variable domain reads NAGVMQNPRHLVRRRGQEARLRCSPMKGHSHVYWYRQLPEEGLKFMVYLQKENIIDESGMPKERFSAEFPKEGPSILRIQQVVRGDSAAYFCASSSTTDMNTEAFFGQGTRLTVV.

This clone was recorded once. The rearrangement links TRBV10-3 to TRBJ2-7, with 7 nucleotides matching TRBD1. J lost 0 bases, V lost 4 bases, and 15 bases had no gene match. CDR1 is ENHRY, CDR2 SYGVKD, per germline. The CDR3 is made up of 18 amino acids. The CDR3 spells CAISAGQLTDQYSYEQYF. CDR3 nucleotides: TGTGCCATCAGTGCGGGACAGCTTACGGACCAATACTCCTACGAGCAGTACTTC.

This chain uses TRBV24-1 with TRBJ2-3; possibly TRBD2 for D (5 bases). V was trimmed by 3 bases and J by 1 base, leaving 10 bases between them. CDR1 is KGHDR and CDR2 is SFDVKD in the germline V gene. CDR3 length equals 15 residues. Here the CDR3 DNA reads TGTGCCACCAGTGATCCTTTGCGGGGCACAGATACGCAGTATTTT. This encodes CATSDPLRGTDTQYF.

The rearrangement joins TRBV5-1 to TRBJ1-4, with D possibly being TRBD1 (6 bases). CDR1 SGHRS and CDR2 YFSETQ come from the germline V gene. Trimming pared 3 bases from V and 4 bases from J, leaving 10 bases between. CDR3 length: 14 residues. This chain's CDR3 is CASSWDNYNEKLFF. The CDR3 DNA sequence: TGCGCCAGCAGCTGGGACAACTATAATGAAAAACTGTTTTTT.

CDR3 nucleotides: TGTGCCAGCAGCGCGGGACAGGGGTTTGGAGAAAAACTGTTTTTT. This sequence encodes CASSAGQGFGEKLFF. This chain uses TRBV7-6 with TRBJ1-4; TRBD1 matches 10 bases. The CDR3 length is 15 residues. The V and J ends lost 5 bases and 8 bases, in that order; junction bases with no gene match: 8. Germline V gene lookup returns CDR1 SGHVS and CDR2 FNYEAQ.

The gene calls are TRBV10-3 and TRBJ2-7, with 9 nucleotides matching TRBD1. This CDR3 has 15 residues. V lost 9 bases, J lost 2 bases, and 11 bases stayed unmatched. Germline loops: CDR1 ENHRY, CDR2 SYGVKD. The CDR3 nucleotides are TGTGCCATTCAGAATACCGGGACAGGGACCTACGAGCAGTACTTC. It translates to CAIQNTGTGTYEQYF.